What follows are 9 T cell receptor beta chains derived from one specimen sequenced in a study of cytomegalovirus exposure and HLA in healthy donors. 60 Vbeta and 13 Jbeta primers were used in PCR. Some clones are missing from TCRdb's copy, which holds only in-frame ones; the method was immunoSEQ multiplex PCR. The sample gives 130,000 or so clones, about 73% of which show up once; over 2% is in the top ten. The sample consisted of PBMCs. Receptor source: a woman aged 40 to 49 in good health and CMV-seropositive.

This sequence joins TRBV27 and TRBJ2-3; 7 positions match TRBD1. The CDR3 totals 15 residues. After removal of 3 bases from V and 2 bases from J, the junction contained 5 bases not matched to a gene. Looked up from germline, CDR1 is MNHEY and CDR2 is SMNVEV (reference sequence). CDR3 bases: TGTGCCAGCAGTTTCAGGGGACAGAACACAGATACGCAGTATTTT. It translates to CASSFRGQNTDTQYF.

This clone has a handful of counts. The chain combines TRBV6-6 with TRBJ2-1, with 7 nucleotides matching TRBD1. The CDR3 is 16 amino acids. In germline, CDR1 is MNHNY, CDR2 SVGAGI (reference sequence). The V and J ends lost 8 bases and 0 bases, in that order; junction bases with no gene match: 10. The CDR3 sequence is CASAWTGSASYNEQFF. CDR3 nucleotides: TGTGCCAGCGCTTGGACAGGATCAGCCTCCTACAATGAGCAGTTCTTC.

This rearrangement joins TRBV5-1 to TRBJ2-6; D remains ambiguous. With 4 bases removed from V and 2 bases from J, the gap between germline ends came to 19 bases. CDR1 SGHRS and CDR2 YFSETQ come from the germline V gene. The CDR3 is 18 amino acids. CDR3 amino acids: CASSPNPVGPAGANVLTF. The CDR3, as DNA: TGCGCCAGCAGCCCAAACCCCGTGGGCCCTGCTGGGGCCAACGTCCTGACTTTC. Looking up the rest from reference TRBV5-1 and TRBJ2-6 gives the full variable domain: KAGVTQTPRYLIKTRGQQVTLSCSPISGHRSVSWYQQTPGQGLQFLFEYFSETQRNKGNFPGRFSGRQFSNSRSEMNVSTLELGDSALYLCASSPNPVGPAGANVLTFGAGSRLTVL.

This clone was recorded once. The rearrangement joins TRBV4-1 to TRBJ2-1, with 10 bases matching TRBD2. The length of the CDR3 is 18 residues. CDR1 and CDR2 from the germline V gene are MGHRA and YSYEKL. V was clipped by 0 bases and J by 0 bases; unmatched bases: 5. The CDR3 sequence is CASSQDFGLAVSYNEQFF. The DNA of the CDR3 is TGCGCCAGCAGCCAAGATTTCGGACTAGCGGTCTCCTACAATGAGCAGTTCTTC.

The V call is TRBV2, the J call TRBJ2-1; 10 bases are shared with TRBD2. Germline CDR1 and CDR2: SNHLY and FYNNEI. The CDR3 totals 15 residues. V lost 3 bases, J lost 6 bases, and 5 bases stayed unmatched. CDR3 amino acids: CASSESGGAGNEQFF. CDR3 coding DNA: TGTGCCAGCAGTGAGAGCGGGGGGGCCGGCAATGAGCAGTTCTTC.

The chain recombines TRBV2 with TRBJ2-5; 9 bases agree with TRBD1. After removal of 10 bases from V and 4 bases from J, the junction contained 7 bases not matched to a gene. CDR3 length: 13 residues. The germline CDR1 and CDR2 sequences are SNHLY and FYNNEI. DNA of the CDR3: TGTGCCACACAAAGGGACAGGGTAGAGACCCAGTACTTC. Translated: CATQRDRVETQYF.

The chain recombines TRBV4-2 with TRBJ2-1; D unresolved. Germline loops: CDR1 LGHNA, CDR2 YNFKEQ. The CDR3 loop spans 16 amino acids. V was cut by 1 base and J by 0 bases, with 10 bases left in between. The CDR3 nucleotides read TGTGCCAGCAGCCAAGGAAACCCCAGCTCCTACAATGAGCAGTTCTTC. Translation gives CASSQGNPSSYNEQFF.

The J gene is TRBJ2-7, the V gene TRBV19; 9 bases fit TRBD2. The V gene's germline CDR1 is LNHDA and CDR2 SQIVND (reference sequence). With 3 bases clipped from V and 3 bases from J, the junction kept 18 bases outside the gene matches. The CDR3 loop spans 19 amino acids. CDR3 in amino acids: CASSIGPSGANAGNYEQYF. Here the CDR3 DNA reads TGTGCCAGTAGTATCGGGCCTAGCGGGGCCAATGCGGGAAACTACGAGCAGTACTTC.

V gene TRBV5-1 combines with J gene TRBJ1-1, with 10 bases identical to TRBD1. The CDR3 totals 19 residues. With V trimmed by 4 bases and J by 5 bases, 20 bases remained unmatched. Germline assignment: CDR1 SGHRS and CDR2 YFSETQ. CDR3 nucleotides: TGCGCCAGCAGCCCGATCGACCCGGGACAGGGGCCTAGGATAACTGAAGCTTTCTTT. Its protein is CASSPIDPGQGPRITEAFF.